Sequencing of this T cell receptor beta chain was carried out in a study of blood T cell repertoires in COVID-19. Looking at the study overall: COVID-19 samples collected from the United States, Italy and Spain covered acute and convalescent phases. The analysed material was cDNA or gDNA that came from T cells, B-cell-depleted T cells, or PBMCs.

Authors' methods: Reference gene primers were amplified, and this amplification served to estimate nucleated cell counts. TCRdb keeps only in-frame clones here, not all; method: immunoSEQ multiplex PCR. The V and J calls and clone size come from that table; D and trimming were worked out from the DNA. The table has fewer than 350,000 clones, around 88% seen once; the top ten hold 2% to 2.5%. Sequencing was performed on peripheral blood. The TCR sequence derives from a woman aged 30 to 39 who had recovered from COVID-19.

Here the CDR3 DNA reads TGTGCCAGCAGCTTAGACTCGGGAGGAGGTGAGACCCAGTACTTC. It encodes CASSLDSGGGETQYF. The chain couples TRBV11-3 to TRBJ2-5; the match to TRBD2 covers 7 bases. The trim removed 0 bases at V and 5 bases at J, leaving 6 bases unmatched. CDR3 size: 15 residues. The V gene's germline CDR1 is SGHNT and CDR2 YENEEA.